This T cell receptor beta chain was sequenced during a study of T cell repertoires in cytomegalovirus infection (dated by TCRdb to between 2018 and 2021). Some background on the complete study: Donor HLA type was relevant to the analysis, because carriage of CMV infection together with the matching HLA type was indicated by public TCR beta signatures. What the work shows at the level of the full study, not this receptor alone: The ex vivo response was dominated by HLA-C-restricted CMV-specific TCR beta clonotypes, which also provided the single most frequent clonotype in two of eight donors. In both this cohort and an independent roughly 330-donor cohort, the cumulative frequency of public TCR beta family members distinguished carriers of CMV infection plus the relevant HLA type.

There are a few counts of this clonotype. What antigen it recognizes has not been identified. Base quality data are lacking; no much larger clone is found one base away. The instrument was an Illumina HiSeq 1500. TCRdb reran the public reads through fastp at Q25 and MiXCR, keeping productive beta chains. Records with the same CDR3 protein are collapsed into one entry carrying the most frequent genes and DNA. Counted in this sample were 350,000 to 500,000 distinct CDR3 sequences; roughly 31% of them appeared once. The ten largest clones add up to roughly an eighth of the sample. V and J lose 6 bases and 6 bases, and a span of 15 bases separates them. Measured from the cysteine to the phenylalanine, the CDR3 is 13 residues long. Only CDR3 DNA remains: 39 bases, in frame from the first base. CDR1 and CDR2, looked up from the germline V gene (reference sequence), are SGHNT and YYREEE.

Sequenced: PBMCs. Recombination joined TRBV5-4 with TRBJ1-2, with an unclear D gene assignment. The TCR comes from a human donor in good health (CMV status not recorded). Some clones in this sample may be carry-over from other donors' samples. Read as DNA, the sequence is TGTGCCAGCAAGACTAAAGGCGGGCATGGCTACACCTTC. This gives the protein CASKTKGGHGYTF. Where the CDR3 stops, the reference TRBV5-4 and TRBJ1-2 genes take over; the full variable domain is ETGVTQSPTHLIKTRGQQVTLRCSSQSGHNTVSWYQQALGQGPQFIFQYYREEENGRGNFPPRFSGLQFPNYSSELNVNALELDDSALYLCASKTKGGHGYTFGSGTRLTVV.